Described below is a single T cell receptor (beta chain) sequence and its context. By its share of the sample, this clonotype is medium-sized (0.01 to 0.1%). Its antigen is currently not known. Per-base quality was not reported, and no clone a single base away is much larger than it. Libraries came from 5' RACE. Sequencing took place on a NextSeq 500. The TCR library protocol attached a unique molecular identifier to each TCR cDNA molecule to allow correction of PCR and sequencing errors. Under the source paper's analysis protocol: TCR identification, UMI-based error correction and CDR3 extraction were all carried out with Decombinator tools. TCRs above a frequency of 2 per 1,000, corresponding to the top 1% of the tumor frequency distribution, were defined as expanded. Expanded tumor TCRs were classed as regional if statistically deemed absent (corrected P<0.05) from at least one tumor region, otherwise ubiquitous. Renyi diversity was computed with the R vegan package after each repertoire had been subsampled 100 times to 5,000 TCRs. To build CDR3 similarity networks, amino acid triplet string-kernel similarity was used, and CDR3s were connected when their pairwise similarity was above 0.82. TCRdb ran its own pipeline on the public reads, namely fastp trimming at Q25 and MiXCR clone calling, and kept in-frame beta chains. Each entry merges the rows of one CDR3 protein and shows their most common DNA and genes. The V and J calls and clone size are TCRdb's, not the authors'. Across this sample there are 2,000 to 2,500 distinct CDR3 sequences, with 7.5% to 9.5% seen only once. Around 13% of the sample is held by the ten biggest clonotypes.

The CDR3 covers 13 residues, taking in both the cysteine and the phenylalanine. Solely the CDR3 DNA is kept, with 39 bases framed from the first base. The CDR1 and CDR2 encoded by the germline V gene (reference sequence) are LNHDA and SQIVND. V loses 5 bases, J loses 8 bases, and the germline ends lie 15 bases apart. The data were obtained in a study of spatial heterogeneity in lung cancer (dated by TCRdb to the late 2010s). Background on the whole study: More beta-chain than alpha-chain transcripts were consistently detected, likely reflecting higher beta-chain transcript abundance. A strong correlation was found between TCR transcript counts in tumor regions and a T cell transcriptional module score from matched bulk RNA-seq. The study quantitatively compared TCR alpha and beta repertoires across multiple tumor regions, matched nontumor lung and blood in non-small cell lung cancer. In the raw uncorrected reads, each unique combination of TCR and UMI appeared on average more than ten times. The study linked features of the TCR repertoire to counts of nonsynonymous mutations, which were determined by whole-exome sequencing of tumor tissue. At surgery, fewer than 250 tumor regions, around 68 matched nontumor lung samples and 56 PBMC samples were TCR-sequenced for both alpha and beta chains. The full study reports these points: Estimated TCR-seq coverage of tumor T cells was only around 6.7% for alpha chains and 13% for beta chains. The tumor nonsynonymous mutation count correlated with the number of expanded alpha and beta TCRs within the tumor. Additional single-cell paired TCR alpha and beta sequencing was considered necessary to confirm, at a functional level, the hypothesis that regional TCRs recognize regional mutations. Counts of ubiquitous and regional expanded TCRs correlated with counts of ubiquitous and regional nonsynonymous mutations, respectively.

Sample time point, as interpreted from the label and publication: sample taken at primary tumor resection. Samples were obtained from roughly 72 patients with early-stage, untreated non-small cell lung cancer from the lung TRACERx cohort. Whole RNA extracted from tumor and nontumor lung tissue, or from cryopreserved PBMC samples, was used for TCR sequencing without cell sorting. Patients were selected for TCR sequencing only if sufficient RNA was available from at least two tumor regions. Tumor and adjacent nontumor lung specimens were reviewed by a lung pathologist before selection. The source is a male donor with early-stage non-small cell lung cancer. The V and J segments used are TRBV19 and TRBJ1-2; the D segment could be TRBD1, given 6 matching bases. Sequencing used lung tumor tissue, obtained at surgery. The CDR3 has the sequence CASSATGYSGYTF. Here is the DNA: TGTGCCAGTAGTGCCACAGGGTATAGCGGCTACACCTTC.